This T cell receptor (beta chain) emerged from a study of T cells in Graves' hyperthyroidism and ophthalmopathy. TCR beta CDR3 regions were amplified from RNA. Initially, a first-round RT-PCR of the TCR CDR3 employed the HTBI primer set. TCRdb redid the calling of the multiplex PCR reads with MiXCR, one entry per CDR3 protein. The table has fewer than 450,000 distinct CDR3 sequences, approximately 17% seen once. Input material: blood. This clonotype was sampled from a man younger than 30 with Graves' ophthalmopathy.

The CDR3 sequence: CASTSAGVYNEQFF. The CDR3 DNA sequence: TGTGCCAGTACGTCTGCGGGGGTGTACAATGAGCAGTTCTTC. The chain links TRBV19 to TRBJ2-1; 7 bases agree with TRBD2. Unmatched junction bases numbered 7, after V lost 7 bases and J lost 4 bases. This CDR3 region has 14 residues. The germline V gene has CDR1 LNHDA and CDR2 SQIVND (reference sequence).